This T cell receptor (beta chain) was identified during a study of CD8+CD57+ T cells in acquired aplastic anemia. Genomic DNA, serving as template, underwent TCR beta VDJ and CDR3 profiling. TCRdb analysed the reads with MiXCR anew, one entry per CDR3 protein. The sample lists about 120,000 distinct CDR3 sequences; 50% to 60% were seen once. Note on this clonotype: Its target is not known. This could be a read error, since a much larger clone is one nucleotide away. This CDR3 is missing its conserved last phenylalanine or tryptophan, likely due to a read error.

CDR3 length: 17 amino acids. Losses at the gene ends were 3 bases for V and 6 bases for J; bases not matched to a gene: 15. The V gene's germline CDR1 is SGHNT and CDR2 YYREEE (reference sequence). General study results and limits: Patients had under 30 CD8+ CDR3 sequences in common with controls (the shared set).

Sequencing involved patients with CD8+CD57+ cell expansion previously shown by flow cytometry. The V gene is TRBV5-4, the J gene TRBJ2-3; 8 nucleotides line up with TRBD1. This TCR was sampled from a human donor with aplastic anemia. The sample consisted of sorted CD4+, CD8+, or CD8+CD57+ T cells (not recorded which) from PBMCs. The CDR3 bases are TGTGCCAGCAGCTCTGCCCGGACAGGGCGAGTGCTTGATACGCAGTATTCT. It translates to CASSSARTGRVLDTQYS.